This T cell receptor (beta chain) was captured in a study of shared clonotypes between healthy human individuals. Overall study: Ranging from 18 to 49 in age, donors were a couple of women and a few men. Findings and caveats of the study: Naive CD4 clonotype sharing across four donors was about 5%. When compared with the clonotypes that were shared by all four sorted-subset donors, the non-shared clonotypes turned out to have lower generation probabilities.

Germline-derived CDR1 and CDR2 are SGHNT and YENEEA. Trimming at V came to 1 base and at J to 7 bases, leaving 5 bases not matched to a gene. The CDR3 spans 17 residues. Clones were sequenced by immunoSEQ multiplex PCR, and TCRdb holds only the in-frame ones, with some missing. The table lists about 1.9 million clones, roughly 93% of them singletons. With regard to this clone: The antigen is not known.

CD45RO-negative, CCR7-positively selected cells formed the naive CD8 fraction, excluding terminally differentiated effector memory CD45RA+ cells. The chain carries TRBV11-3 and TRBJ2-2; 14 bases match TRBD2. Sequenced sample: naive CD8+ T cells from PBMCs. This clonotype originated in a man younger than 30 in good health. Some clones in this sample may be carry-over from other donors' samples. The CDR3 region is CASSLGGLAGAYGELFF. The DNA for the CDR3 is TGTGCCAGCAGCTTAGGGGGACTAGCGGGAGCGTACGGGGAGCTGTTTTTT.